This T cell receptor (beta chain) was documented in a study of shared clonotypes between healthy human individuals. Germline CDR1 and CDR2: SQVTM and ANQGSEA. J lost 2 bases, V lost 7 bases, and 10 bases had no gene match. The CDR3 covers 14 residues. The input for sorted-subset replicate PCRs was about 200 ng DNA, tens of thousands of T cell genomes. Sequencing was performed with immunoSEQ multiplex PCR; in TCRdb, only in-frame clones are kept and a portion is missing. The data show more than 2,000,000 clones, 85% to 95% seen once. The sequence came from a man aged 18 to 29 in good health. Some clones in this sample may be carry-over from other donors' samples. The sequencing sample was made of naive CD4+ T cells from PBMCs. The subset was: CD45RA+ positively selected. J is TRBJ2-7 and V is TRBV29-1; 8 bases fit TRBD2. This CDR3 reads CSGGIQRGTYEQYF. The CDR3 bases are TGCAGCGGGGGGATCCAGCGGGGGACCTACGAGCAGTACTTC.